This T cell receptor beta chain was found in a study of blood T cell repertoires in COVID-19. Germline V gene lookup returns CDR1 SGHVS and CDR2 FQNEAQ. The V and J ends lost 5 bases and 2 bases, in that order; junction bases with no gene match: 8. This CDR3 contains 16 residues. Method: immunoSEQ multiplex PCR; TCRdb's copy keeps in-frame clones and lacks some. Of roughly 99,000 clones listed, almost 85% are singletons. This TCR was sampled from a human donor in a cohort sampled during active COVID-19. The material sequenced was peripheral blood. The genes are TRBV7-8 and TRBJ2-4, with TRBD2 identical over 8 bases. This CDR3 reads CASSQRESVTKNIQYF. The CDR3 DNA reads as TGTGCCAGCAGCCAGCGGGAGAGTGTGACCAAAAACATTCAGTACTTC. Based on the CDR3 plus reference TRBV7-8 and TRBJ2-4, the full variable domain is GAGVSQSPRYKVAKRGQDVALRCDPISGHVSLFWYQQALGQGPEFLTYFQNEAQLDKSGLPSDRFFAERPEGSVSTLKIQRTQQEDSAVYLCASSQRESVTKNIQYFGAGTRLSVL.